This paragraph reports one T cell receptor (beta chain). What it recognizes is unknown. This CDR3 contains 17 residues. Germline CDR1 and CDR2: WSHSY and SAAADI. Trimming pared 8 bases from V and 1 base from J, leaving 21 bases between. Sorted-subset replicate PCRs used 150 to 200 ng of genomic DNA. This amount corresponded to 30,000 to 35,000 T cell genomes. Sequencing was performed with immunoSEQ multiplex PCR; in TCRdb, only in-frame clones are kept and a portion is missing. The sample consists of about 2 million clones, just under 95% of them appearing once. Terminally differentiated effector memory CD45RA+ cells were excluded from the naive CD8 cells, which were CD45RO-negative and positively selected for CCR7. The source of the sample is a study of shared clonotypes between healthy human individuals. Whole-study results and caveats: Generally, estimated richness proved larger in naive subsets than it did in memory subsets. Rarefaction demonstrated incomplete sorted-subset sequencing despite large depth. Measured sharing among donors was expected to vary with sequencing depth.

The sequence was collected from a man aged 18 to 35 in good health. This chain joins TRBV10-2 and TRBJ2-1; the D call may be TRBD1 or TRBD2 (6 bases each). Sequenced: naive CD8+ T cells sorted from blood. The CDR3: CASGLGRGRTSYNEQFF. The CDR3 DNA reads TGCGCCAGCGGGCTGGGCCGGGGGCGGACGTCCTACAATGAGCAGTTCTTC.